These 23 T cell receptor beta chains originate from one sample sequenced in a study of T cell repertoires in cytomegalovirus infection. In TCRdb, the reads were re-called with MiXCR into one record per CDR3 protein. This sample has a few hundred thousand distinct CDR3 sequences, with about a sixth found just once. The specimen was CD8+ T cells from PBMCs. Every receptor here comes from a human donor in good health (CMV status not recorded). Some clones in this sample may be carry-over from other donors' samples.

This clonotype has at least ten counts. The gene calls are TRBV6-1 and TRBJ2-1; 7 nucleotides match TRBD1. This CDR3 comprises 14 residues. Germline V gives CDR1 MNHNS, CDR2 SASEGT. The trim removed 3 bases at V and 9 bases at J, leaving 8 bases unmatched. CDR3 in DNA: TGTGCCAGCAGTGATGGGTTGGGACAGCCTGAGCAGTTCTTC. Protein: CASSDGLGQPEQFF.

The table lists this clonotype with a few counts. The rearrangement links TRBV6-6 to TRBJ1-1; 10 bases are a match to TRBD1. In germline, CDR1 is MNHNY, CDR2 SVGAGI (reference sequence). This CDR3 spans 11 amino acids. V gave up 8 bases and J gave up 6 bases; unmatched junction bases: 0. DNA of the CDR3: TGTGCCAGCGACAGGGGGCCTGAAGCTTTCTTT. The encoded protein is CASDRGPEAFF.

This clonotype was picked up a small number of times. J is TRBJ2-3 and V is TRBV12-3 or TRBV12-4; TRBD2 is a possible D gene (5 bases). The CDR3 sequence is 15 residues long. V was cut by 6 bases and J by 0 bases, with 13 bases left in between. CDR3: CASSPRRESTDTQYF. In DNA, the CDR3 is TGTGCCAGCAGCCCCCGTAGGGAGAGCACAGATACGCAGTATTTT.

The sample holds one count of this clonotype. The V gene is TRBV6-1, the J gene TRBJ2-5; 10 bases map to TRBD2. The V gene's germline CDR1 is MNHNS and CDR2 SASEGT. The CDR3 sequence is 18 residues long. The V and J ends lost 5 bases and 7 bases, in that order; junction bases with no gene match: 19. The CDR3 nucleotides read TGTGCCAGCAGTTACCCACAGGTCGGTCTAGCGGGGGACGGGACCCAGTACTTC. This sequence encodes CASSYPQVGLAGDGTQYF.

This clonotype ranks as large. The chain couples TRBV7-9 to TRBJ1-5; 7 bases agree with TRBD1. CDR1 and CDR2 from the germline V gene are SEHNR and FQNEAQ (reference sequence). The CDR3 is made up of 18 amino acids. V shed 5 bases, J shed 0 bases, and the junction held 13 bases outside the gene matches. Written as DNA, the CDR3 is TGTGCCAGCAGCGCCCAGATAGAGACAGGGATTAGCAATCAGCCCCAGCATTTT. This translates into CASSAQIETGISNQPQHF.

The rearrangement links TRBV14 to TRBJ2-7; D remains ambiguous. The germline gives CDR1 SGHDN, CDR2 FVKESK. The CDR3 contains 12 residues. V lost 4 bases and J lost 3, with 7 bases in between. The DNA of the CDR3 is TGTGCCAGCAGCCCGACCTTCTACGAGCAGTACTTC. Translation: CASSPTFYEQYF.

CDR3 nucleotide sequence: TGCAGTGCTAGAGATCGGCTGGGCTCCTATAATTCACCCCTCCACTTT. Translation: CSARDRLGSYNSPLHF. The chain links TRBV20-1 to TRBJ1-6; D is uncertain. Germline V lookup: CDR1 DFQATT, CDR2 SNEGSKA (reference sequence). Deletions cut 0 bases from V and 0 bases from J, with 9 bases between. The CDR3 consists of 16 residues.

This clonotype was seen more than once but under ten times. The chain's CDR3 is CASSSRKLDEQYF. CDR3 DNA: TGTGCCAGCAGTTCCCGGAAACTAGACGAGCAGTACTTC. The chain employs TRBV27 and TRBJ2-7; possible D gene TRBD2, 5 bases. Trimming removed 4 bases from V and 5 bases from J, with 12 bases in between. Germline V gene data show CDR1 as MNHEY and CDR2 as SMNVEV (reference sequence). This CDR3 has 13 amino acids.

This clonotype has a count of ten or more. The rearrangement links TRBV28 to TRBJ2-1, with D hard to call. Germline assignment: CDR1 MDHEN and CDR2 SYDVKM. V shed 6 bases and J shed 2 bases, with 11 bases lying between them. CDR3 length: 14 amino acids. In DNA, the CDR3 is TGTGCCAGCAGCCCCGTAATTCCCTACAATGAGCAGTTCTTC. Encoded protein: CASSPVIPYNEQFF.

The chain carries TRBV4-1 and TRBJ2-1, with a weak D call TRBD1 (6 bases). V was clipped by 0 bases and J by 10 bases, with 10 bases between them. The germline gives CDR1 MGHRA, CDR2 YSYEKL. The CDR3 contains 13 residues. Here the CDR3 DNA reads TGCGCCAGCAGCCAAGAAGACAGGCAAGAGCAGTTCTTC. It codes for CASSQEDRQEQFF.

V and J are TRBV29-1 and TRBJ1-1; tentative D call: TRBD1 (5 bases). V shed 3 bases and J shed 6 bases, with 14 bases lying between them. Germline assignment: CDR1 SQVTM and CDR2 ANQGSEA. The CDR3 sequence is 13 residues long. The CDR3 DNA reads as TGCAGCGTTGACGGGGGGGAGTCCCCTGAAGCTTTCTTT. The encoded protein is CSVDGGESPEAFF. Complete variable domain (other parts from reference TRBV29-1 and TRBJ1-1): SAVISQKPSRDICQRGTSLTIQCQVDSQVTMMFWYRQQPGQSLTLIATANQGSEATYESGFVIDKFPISRPNLTFSTLTVSNMSPEDSSIYLCSVDGGESPEAFFGQGTRLTVV.

This clonotype has only a few counts. The gene calls are TRBV20-1 and TRBJ2-2, with a possible D match to TRBD2 (5 bases). V was clipped by 0 bases and J by 0 bases, with 8 bases between them. CDR3 size: 15 residues. Germline CDR1 and CDR2: DFQATT and SNEGSKA (reference sequence). The CDR3 loop is CSARDRRTNTGELFF. The CDR3, as DNA: TGCAGTGCTAGAGATCGGAGGACGAACACCGGGGAGCTGTTTTTT.

This clonotype was recorded a few times. The chain uses TRBV4-2 and TRBJ1-1; a weak D match, TRBD1 (5 bases). CDR1 is LGHNA and CDR2 is YNFKEQ in the germline V gene. There are 14 residues in the CDR3. With 0 bases removed from V and 4 bases from J, the gap between germline ends came to 9 bases. DNA of the CDR3: TGTGCCAGCAGCCAAGAAGGGGACGGCACTGAAGCTTTCTTT. It encodes CASSQEGDGTEAFF.

The table lists this clonotype with many counts. This chain joins TRBV7-6 and TRBJ1-1; D is perhaps TRBD1 (5 bases). CDR1 and CDR2 (germline): SGHVS, FNYEAQ. The CDR3 loop spans 14 amino acids. Trimming took 6 bases from V and 4 from J, leaving 15 bases between them. CDR3 nucleotides: TGTGCCAGCAGTAACCGGGACTCGGCCACTGAAGCTTTCTTT. This sequence encodes CASSNRDSATEAFF.

The chain recombines TRBV20-1 with TRBJ1-2, with 8 bases identical to TRBD1. The CDR3 contains 13 residues. Germline V gives CDR1 DFQATT, CDR2 SNEGSKA (reference sequence). The V gene end was trimmed by 3 bases and the J gene end by 5 bases; junction bases not matched to a gene: 5. CDR3 sequence reads: CSASDRGGYGYTF. CDR3 DNA: TGCAGTGCTAGTGACAGGGGAGGGTATGGCTACACCTTC.

This clonotype was detected ten times or more. The J gene is TRBJ2-3, the V gene TRBV7-2, with a weak D call TRBD1 (5 bases). CDR1 is SGHTA, CDR2 FQGNSA, per germline. The CDR3 is 17 residues long. V shed 0 bases and J shed 0 bases, with 13 bases lying between them. DNA of the CDR3: TGTGCCAGCAGCTTAGCCCCCCAGGGCACTAGCACAGATACGCAGTATTTT. Translation gives CASSLAPQGTSTDTQYF.

The chain joins TRBV28 to TRBJ1-5, with 11 bases fitting TRBD1. Germline V gene lookup returns CDR1 MDHEN and CDR2 SYDVKM. V dropped 4 bases and J dropped 5; count of bases not matched to a gene: 4. This CDR3 spans 15 amino acids. Here the CDR3 reads CASSWTGGTHQPQHF. CDR3 bases: TGTGCCAGCAGTTGGACAGGGGGCACCCATCAGCCCCAGCATTTT.

This clonotype was recorded many times. This chain connects TRBV7-2 to TRBJ2-1; 9 bases line up with TRBD1. Germline loops: CDR1 SGHTA, CDR2 FQGNSA. After removal of 5 bases from V and 2 bases from J, the junction contained 4 bases not matched to a gene. CDR3 length: 15 residues. CDR3: CASSRGQGTYNEQFF. The CDR3, as DNA: TGTGCCAGCAGCCGGGGACAGGGAACCTACAATGAGCAGTTCTTC.

The rearrangement uses TRBV2 and TRBJ2-1, with 14 nucleotides matching TRBD2. The length of the CDR3 is 16 residues. CDR1 SNHLY and CDR2 FYNNEI come from the germline V gene. V lost 5 bases, J lost 8 bases, and 8 bases stayed unmatched. CDR3 residues: CASSSSTSGGAYEQFF. The DNA of the CDR3 is TGTGCCAGCAGTTCCTCGACTAGCGGGGGGGCCTATGAGCAGTTCTTC.

This clonotype was detected many times. V is TRBV7-6 and J is TRBJ2-6; the D gene is possibly TRBD1 (5 bases). V dropped 3 bases and J dropped 0 bases, with 15 bases sitting between them. In germline, CDR1 is SGHVS, CDR2 FNYEAQ. The CDR3 length is 18 residues. The DNA for the CDR3 is TGTGCCAGCAGCTTGTTTACAGGCCGTCCCTCTGGGGCCAACGTCCTGACTTTC. It yields the protein CASSLFTGRPSGANVLTF.

There are a few counts of this clonotype. The CDR3: CSARALGGNTDTQYF. The CDR3 region has the DNA TGCAGTGCTAGAGCCCTCGGGGGAAACACAGATACGCAGTATTTT. This rearrangement joins TRBV20-1 to TRBJ2-3, with a weak D call TRBD2 (6 bases). The germline V gene encodes CDR1 DFQATT and CDR2 SNEGSKA (reference sequence). The ends were cut back, 1 base at V and 2 bases at J, with 13 bases in the middle. The CDR3 consists of 15 residues.

The chain combines TRBV28 with TRBJ2-7, with TRBD2 matching 11 bases. This CDR3 is 15 amino acids long. After removal of 6 bases from V and 3 bases from J, the junction contained 7 bases not matched to a gene. Germline assignment: CDR1 MDHEN and CDR2 SYDVKM. The CDR3 DNA sequence: TGTGCCAGCAGCGATATAGCGGGGGGGTACTACGAGCAGTACTTC. It specifies CASSDIAGGYYEQYF.

This chain uses TRBV5-6 with TRBJ1-1, with unresolved D. V lost 3 bases to trimming and J lost 0 bases, with 9 bases between them. Germline CDR1 and CDR2: SGHDT and YYEEEE. The CDR3 has 14 amino acids. Written as DNA, the CDR3 is TGTGCCAGCAGCTCGCAGGTAATGAACACTGAAGCTTTCTTT. Its translation is CASSSQVMNTEAFF.